This T cell receptor beta chain was retrieved from a study of T-cell memory formation after mild COVID-19. Per germline, CDR1 SGHTA and CDR2 FQGTGA. The germline V and J ends were trimmed by 2 bases and 3 bases, with 6 bases remaining between them. The CDR3 totals 13 residues. Via MiXCR, TCRdb re-called the 5' RACE reads, giving one row per CDR3 protein. The top ten clones hold around 3.8% of a sample with 150,000 to 200,000 distinct CDR3 sequences, around 10% of them seen once. The sample holds many counts of this clonotype. This TCR was sampled from a man aged 18 to 30 who had mild COVID-19 (a few samples of this study predate the infection). Cell type and time point are not known. The V call is TRBV7-3, the J call TRBJ2-3, with D unclear. The sequenced material came from PBMCs or a T cell subset sorted from them (not recorded which). This CDR3 reads CASSLQVTDTQYF. Here the CDR3 DNA reads TGTGCCAGCAGCTTACAGGTTACAGATACGCAGTATTTT.